This TCR beta chain was sequenced during a study of OX40 agonist ivuxolimab in advanced cancers. The germline gives CDR1 SGHNT, CDR2 YYREEE (reference sequence). V shed 4 bases and J 0 bases; nucleotides not matched to a gene: 6. The CDR3 is 15 residues long. This table comes from immunoSEQ multiplex PCR, and its TCRdb copy is limited to in-frame clones, with some not included. The data contain some 140,000 clones, approximately 94% of them seen just once; the ten biggest clones take up about 0.93%. The V gene is TRBV5-4, the J gene TRBJ1-1; 7 bases match TRBD1. The sequencing used CD4+ or CD8+ T cells sorted from blood, collected in a trial of the OX40 agonist ivuxolimab. This receptor was identified in an adult with an advanced solid tumor such as melanoma, head and neck, liver or kidney cancer. CDR3 in DNA: TGTGCCAGCAGCCCCGGGACAGTGATGAACACTGAAGCTTTCTTT. As protein: CASSPGTVMNTEAFF.